This T cell receptor beta chain was obtained from a study of CD8+ T cells in alopecia areata. Study findings and constraints: For lesional scalp, especially alopecia totalis/universalis, clonality was higher than in normal scalp.

RNA extraction and reverse transcription yielded cDNA as sequencing template. Libraries were prepared by immunoSEQ multiplex PCR; TCRdb keeps only in-frame clonotypes and omits some of them. Here the sample spans 95,000 to 110,000 clones, approximately 60% being singletons. A word on this clone: Antigen specificity is unknown.

There are 14 residues in the CDR3. Germline-derived CDR1 and CDR2 are SQVTM and ANQGSEA. Trimming removed 3 bases at V and 1 base at J, with 10 bases between. The sequencing sample was made of CD4+ T cells sorted from blood. This chain connects TRBV29-1 to TRBJ2-1; tentative D call: TRBD2 (6 bases). This sequence was found in a human donor in good health. CDR3: CSVEAGRSYNEQFF. CDR3 DNA: TGCAGCGTTGAGGCTGGGAGGTCCTACAATGAGCAGTTCTTC.